The 10 T cell receptor beta chains given below trace back to one sample, sequenced in a study of blood T cells in healthy people across ages. A second PCR, run for about 6 to 11 cycles, used a sample-barcoded 5' primer plus a J-beta primer mix. Using its own MiXCR run on the 5' RACE reads, TCRdb lists one record per CDR3 protein. The profile covers about 800,000 distinct CDR3 sequences, with roughly 25% appearing a single time and approximately 4% taken by the ten largest. This sample was shared with a second study, whose subject was T cells of mothers and their children.

Sample: blood. These receptor sequences come from a boy aged 5 to 17 in good health.

For the CDR3, the DNA is TGTGCCATGGCCGGGACAGGGGGCAATGAGCAGTTCTTC. The encoded protein is CAMAGTGGNEQFF. V gene TRBV7-9 combines with J gene TRBJ2-1; 11 bases agree with TRBD1. The CDR3 is made up of 13 amino acids. Germline trimming cut 10 bases from V and 6 bases from J; bases unmatched to any gene: 5. Germline CDR1 and CDR2: SEHNR and FQNEAQ (reference sequence).

The chain uses TRBV27 and TRBJ2-1; 9 positions agree with TRBD1. Germline CDR1 and CDR2: MNHEY and SMNVEV (reference sequence). The CDR3 is 16 residues long. The trim removed 0 bases at V and 9 bases at J, leaving 9 bases unmatched. CDR3 nucleotides: TGTGCCAGCAGTTTATCCGGGACAGGGTATGTAGTTGAGCAGTTCTTC. This gives the protein CASSLSGTGYVVEQFF.

The chain is built from TRBV28 and TRBJ1-3; the match to TRBD1 covers 10 bases. The CDR3 loop spans 15 amino acids. In germline, CDR1 is MDHEN, CDR2 SYDVKM. J gave up 3 bases and V 3 bases, and 2 bases lay outside the gene matches. CDR3 bases: TGTGCCAGCAGTTTGACAGGGGGCTTTGGAAACACCATATATTTT. Residues: CASSLTGGFGNTIYF.

The table lists this clonotype with a few counts. J is TRBJ2-5 and V is TRBV12-3 or TRBV12-4; D could derive from TRBD1 or TRBD2 (6 bases each). Trimming pared 5 bases from V and 3 bases from J, leaving 16 bases between. The CDR3 is made up of 15 amino acids. The CDR3 region has the DNA TGTGCCAGCAGTCGAGTCCGGGGGCAGGAAGAGACCCAGTACTTC. This gives the protein CASSRVRGQEETQYF.

This clonotype was seen a handful of times. The gene calls are TRBV7-9 and TRBJ2-3; D is unclear. The ends were cut back, 4 bases at V and 2 bases at J, with 10 bases in the middle. CDR3 length: 14 amino acids. Germline V gives CDR1 SEHNR, CDR2 FQNEAQ (reference sequence). CDR3 sequence (DNA): TGTGCCAGCAGCTGGGCAGACGACACAGATACGCAGTATTTT. Translation gives CASSWADDTDTQYF. Complete variable domain (other parts from reference TRBV7-9 and TRBJ2-3): DTGVSQNPRHKITKRGQNVTFRCDPISEHNRLYWYRQTLGQGPEFLTYFQNEAQLEKSRLLSDRFSAERPKGSFSTLEIQRTEQGDSAMYLCASSWADDTDTQYFGPGTRLTVL.

This sequence joins TRBV21-1 and TRBJ2-5; the D call in the table, TRBD1, was not verified against the DNA. TRBV21-1 is assigned pseudogene status. This CDR3 is 15 amino acids long. The CDR3 DNA follows: TGTGCCAGCAGCAACAAGGGGCCAATCCAAGAGACCCAGTACTTC. This codes for CASSNKGPIQETQYF.

This clonotype was seen many times. The chain employs TRBV4-3 and TRBJ2-4; D not resolved. The CDR3 has 15 amino acids. Trimming cost V 0 bases and J 0 bases, with 6 bases left between them. Germline CDR1 LGHNA, CDR2 YSLEER. In DNA form, the CDR3 reads TGCGCCAGCAGCCAAGATAGATTAGCCAAAAACATTCAGTACTTC. Translation gives CASSQDRLAKNIQYF.

This clonotype was counted many times. The chain is built from TRBV28 and TRBJ2-4; D gene ambiguous. The CDR3 spans 13 residues. The V gene lost 3 bases and the J gene lost 5 bases, with 8 bases spanning the gap. From germline, CDR1 is MDHEN and CDR2 SYDVKM. CDR3 nucleotide sequence: TGTGCCAGCAGTTTGGTAGATCAAAACATTCAGTACTTC. Translating it yields CASSLVDQNIQYF. The entire variable domain, with the rest obtained from reference TRBV28 and TRBJ2-4, is as follows: DVKVTQSSRYLVKRTGEKVFLECVQDMDHENMFWYRQDPGLGLRLIYFSYDVKMKEKGDIPEGYSVSREKKERFSLILESASTNQTSMYLCASSLVDQNIQYFGAGTRLSVL.

The chain recombines TRBV28 with TRBJ2-7, with no clear D. Trimming removed 4 bases at V and 0 bases at J, with 13 bases between. The germline V gene has CDR1 MDHEN and CDR2 SYDVKM. The CDR3 is 15 amino acids. The CDR3: CASSYYGGPSYEQYF. Here the CDR3 DNA reads TGTGCCAGCAGTTACTACGGCGGACCCTCCTACGAGCAGTACTTC.

There are a few counts of this clonotype. The DNA for the CDR3 is TGTGCCACCAGTGATCCCTTGGACCCTCGGGGCTACAATGAGCAGTTCTTC. Translation: CATSDPLDPRGYNEQFF. The chain carries TRBV24-1 and TRBJ2-1; D possibly corresponds to TRBD2 (5 bases). Trimming pared 3 bases from V and 3 bases from J, leaving 17 bases between. The CDR3 length is 17 residues. Germline loops: CDR1 KGHDR, CDR2 SFDVKD.